This is a list of T cell receptor beta chains from one sample in a study of CD8+CD57+ T cells in acquired aplastic anemia. From the reads, TCRdb called clonotypes with MiXCR, one entry per CDR3 protein. Counted here are 150,000 to 200,000 distinct CDR3 sequences, about 60% occurring once; the ten biggest clones make up about 39%. The sequenced material came from sorted CD4+, CD8+, or CD8+CD57+ T cells (not recorded which) from PBMCs. These receptors all come from a human donor with aplastic anemia. Both conserved end residues are part of each CDR3. A D gene is named only where the DNA matches it firmly. Expanded clones are given a class, and other clones once, few, many or no size at all.

11,TRBJ1-1,few,-,TRBV7-9,CASSYLAEAFF,TGTGCCAGCAGCTATTTGGCAGAAGCTTTCTTT
17,TRBJ1-1,-,-,TRBV5-6,CASSLYAAGLMNTEAFF,TGTGCCAGCAGCTTGTACGCGGCAGGGCTTATGAACACTGAAGCTTTCTTT
14,TRBJ1-6,-,TRBD1,TRBV6-2/TRBV6-3,CASGRQGVNSPLHF,TGTGCCAGCGGTCGACAGGGGGTGAATTCACCCCTCCACTTT
13,TRBJ1-6,many,-,TRBV2,CASRGVDNSPLHF,TGTGCCAGCAGGGGGGTAGATAATTCACCCCTCCACTTT
13,TRBJ1-2,-,-,TRBV19,CASSIGQSYGYTF,TGTGCCAGTAGTATCGGACAGAGCTATGGCTACACCTTC
14,TRBJ2-7,once,-,TRBV7-9,CASSGAGRHLEQYF,TGTGCCAGCAGCGGAGCGGGCAGGCACTTAGAGCAGTACTTC
14,TRBJ2-3,once,TRBD2,TRBV7-2,CASSFQAGADTQYF,TGTGCCAGCAGCTTTCAAGCGGGAGCAGATACGCAGTATTTT
12,TRBJ2-5,-,TRBD1,TRBV7-3,CASSLLQGAQYF,TGTGCCAGCAGCTTACTTCAGGGGGCCCAGTACTTC
17,TRBJ1-5,-,TRBD1,TRBV7-9,CASAGGETGTGHQPQHF,TGTGCCAGCGCAGGGGGGGAGACCGGGACGGGACATCAGCCCCAGCATTTT
10,TRBJ1-2,-,-,TRBV29-1,CSVLHGGYTF,TGCAGCGTTCTACACGGTGGCTACACCTTC
15,TRBJ1-3,-,-,TRBV25-1,CASGRGGGGGNTIYF,TGTGCCAGCGGTCGGGGGGGGGGCGGTGGAAACACCATATATTTT
16,TRBJ1-5,-,TRBD1,TRBV4-1,CASSQEPDRGHQPQHF,TGCGCCAGCAGCCAAGAACCCGACAGGGGGCATCAGCCCCAGCATTTT
14,TRBJ2-3,-,TRBD1,TRBV24-1,CATSARGRTDTQYF,TGTGCCACCAGTGCCAGGGGGCGTACAGATACGCAGTATTTT
16,TRBJ2-5,many,-,TRBV6-4,CASSDSPGLLGETQYF,TGTGCCAGCAGTGACTCCCCAGGGCTGTTAGGAGAGACCCAGTACTTC
15,TRBJ1-1,-,-,TRBV20-1,CSALPPGLASTEAFF,TGCAGTGCCCTTCCCCCGGGACTAGCTAGCACTGAAGCTTTCTTT
13,TRBJ2-2,-,-,TRBV29-1,CSVEQANTGELFF,TGCAGCGTTGAACAGGCTAACACCGGGGAGCTGTTTTTT
14,TRBJ2-6,-,-,TRBV13,CASSVVTGANVLTF,TGTGCCAGCAGCGTAGTGACAGGGGCCAACGTCCTGACTTTC
18,TRBJ1-5,-,-,TRBV7-2,CASISLELGTDRNQSQHF,TGTGCCAGCATCTCGCTAGAGTTGGGCACTGACAGAAATCAGTCCCAGCATTTT
17,TRBJ2-3,few,TRBD2,TRBV5-1,CASSLAQGLASTDTQYF,TGCGCCAGCAGCTTGGCGCAGGGACTAGCTAGCACAGATACGCAGTATTTT
16,TRBJ2-3,-,TRBD1,TRBV24-1,CATSDFGQGRTDTQYF,TGTGCCACCAGTGATTTCGGACAGGGGAGGACAGATACGCAGTATTTT
14,TRBJ1-4,-,-,TRBV5-1,CASSEGGKREKLFF,TGCGCCAGCAGTGAGGGCGGTAAGCGTGAAAAACTGTTTTTT
14,TRBJ2-7,-,-,TRBV29-1,CSVGSIGASYEQYF,TGCAGCGTCGGCAGCATCGGGGCCTCCTACGAGCAGTACTTC
15,TRBJ1-1,-,-,TRBV7-9,CASSLASGRNTEAFF,TGTGCCAGCAGCTTAGCGTCGGGGAGGAACACTGAAGCTTTCTTT
15,TRBJ1-6,-,-,TRBV7-6,CASSLEGGGWSPLHF,TGTGCCAGCAGCTTAGAAGGCGGGGGTTGGTCACCCCTCCACTTT
15,TRBJ2-1,many,-,TRBV10-3,CAISTAWGEGDEQFF,TGTGCCATCAGTACCGCATGGGGGGAAGGGGATGAGCAGTTCTTC
14,TRBJ2-1,-,-,TRBV7-3,CASTVAVGGHEQFF,TGTGCCAGTACCGTAGCGGTAGGCGGTCATGAGCAGTTCTTC
13,TRBJ2-3,-,-,TRBV19,CASSTIRGDTQYF,TGTGCCAGTAGTACCATTAGGGGGGATACGCAGTATTTT
10,TRBJ2-7,-,-,TRBV29-1,CSGGDTEQYF,TGCAGCGGGGGGGACACCGAGCAGTACTTC
13,TRBJ2-3,-,-,TRBV7-3,CACSPDPTDTQYF,TGTGCCTGCAGCCCCGATCCCACGGATACGCAGTATTTT
13,TRBJ2-7,-,TRBD1,TRBV29-1,CSAIRAGGSEQYF,TGCAGCGCGATCAGGGCAGGGGGTAGCGAGCAGTACTTC
14,TRBJ2-2,-,-,TRBV11-3,CASSLNRLAGELFF,TGTGCCAGCAGCTTGAATAGGTTGGCCGGGGAGCTGTTTTTT
17,TRBJ2-2,once,TRBD2,TRBV4-2,CASSQEVGGTVPRELFF,TGTGCCAGCAGCCAAGAAGTCGGGGGGACCGTCCCAAGGGAGCTGTTTTTT
15,TRBJ2-5,-,-,TRBV11-2,CASSLDRGSRETQYF,TGTGCCAGCAGCTTAGATCGTGGGAGCAGGGAGACCCAGTACTTC
17,TRBJ2-1,once,TRBD1,TRBV7-9,CASSLDGGTGGRNEQFF,TGTGCCAGCAGCTTAGATGGAGGGACAGGGGGCCGCAATGAGCAGTTCTTC
15,TRBJ2-7,-,-,TRBV20-1,CSAGSGGAGPYEQYF,TGCAGTGCTGGGTCGGGGGGCGCGGGGCCCTACGAGCAGTACTTC
12,TRBJ2-5,-,-,TRBV10-3,CAISVSGETQYF,TGTGCCATCAGTGTCAGCGGGGAGACCCAGTACTTC
13,TRBJ2-3,many,-,TRBV7-8,CASEGQSTDTQYF,TGTGCCAGCGAAGGACAATCCACAGATACGCAGTATTTT
15,TRBJ2-7,-,-,TRBV2,CASIKTGQDRYEQYF,TGTGCCAGCATTAAAACGGGACAAGATCGCTACGAGCAGTACTTC
13,TRBJ1-2,-,-,TRBV14,CASSQDISYGYTF,TGTGCCAGCAGCCAAGATATCAGCTATGGCTACACCTTC
13,TRBJ2-1,-,-,TRBV29-1,CSLFPGNHNEQFF,TGCAGCTTGTTTCCAGGGAACCACAATGAGCAGTTCTTC
15,TRBJ2-7,-,TRBD1,TRBV7-9,CASSSQTGGTYEQYF,TGTGCCAGCAGCTCCCAGACAGGGGGAACCTACGAGCAGTACTTC
14,TRBJ2-5,-,TRBD1,TRBV2,CASRLTGEEETQYF,TGTGCCAGCCGATTGACAGGGGAGGAGGAGACCCAGTACTTC
11,TRBJ2-5,-,-,TRBV29-1,CSYGVQETQYF,TGCAGTTACGGGGTTCAAGAGACCCAGTACTTC
14,TRBJ1-2,-,TRBD1,TRBV7-9,CASSVDRGNYGYTF,TGTGCCAGCAGCGTGGACAGGGGAAACTATGGCTACACCTTC
16,TRBJ2-2,-,TRBD2,TRBV19,CASSKPTSGRTGELFF,TGTGCCAGTAGTAAACCGACTAGCGGGAGGACCGGGGAGCTGTTTTTT
14,TRBJ1-5,few,-,TRBV7-8,CASSPLTGSKPQHF,TGTGCCAGCAGTCCCCTCACGGGGTCAAAGCCCCAGCATTTT
13,TRBJ1-2,-,-,TRBV29-1,CSVELGRSRGYTF,TGCAGCGTTGAATTGGGAAGGAGCCGTGGCTACACCTTC
13,TRBJ1-5,-,-,TRBV2,CASSAGFNQPQHF,TGTGCCAGCAGTGCGGGGTTCAATCAGCCCCAGCATTTT
15,TRBJ2-7,-,-,TRBV12-3/TRBV12-4,CASSFRAEGNYEQYF,TGTGCCAGCAGTTTTCGAGCGGAGGGAAACTACGAGCAGTACTTC
14,TRBJ2-5,-,-,TRBV7-3,CASSLWAADETQYF,TGTGCCAGCAGCTTGTGGGCGGCCGATGAGACCCAGTACTTC